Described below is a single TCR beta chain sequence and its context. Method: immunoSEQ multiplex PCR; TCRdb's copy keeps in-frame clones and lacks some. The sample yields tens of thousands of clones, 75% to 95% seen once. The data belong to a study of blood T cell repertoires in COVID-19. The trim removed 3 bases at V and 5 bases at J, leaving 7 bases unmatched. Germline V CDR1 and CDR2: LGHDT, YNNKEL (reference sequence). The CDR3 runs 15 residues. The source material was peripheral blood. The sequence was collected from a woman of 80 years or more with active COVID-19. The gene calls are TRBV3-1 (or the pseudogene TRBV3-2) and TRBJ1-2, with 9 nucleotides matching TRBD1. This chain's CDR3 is CASSQAGTGSYGYTF. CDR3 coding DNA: TGTGCCAGCAGCCAGGCCGGGACAGGGTCGTATGGCTACACCTTC.